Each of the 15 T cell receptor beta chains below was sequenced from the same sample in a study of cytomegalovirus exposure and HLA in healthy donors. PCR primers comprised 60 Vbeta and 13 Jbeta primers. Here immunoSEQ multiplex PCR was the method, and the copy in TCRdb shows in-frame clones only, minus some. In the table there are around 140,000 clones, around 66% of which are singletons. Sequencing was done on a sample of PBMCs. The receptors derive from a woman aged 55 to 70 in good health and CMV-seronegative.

CDR3 nucleotide sequence: TGTGCCAGCAGTTTCGGCTGGACTAGCACAGATACGCAGTATTTT. Its translation is CASSFGWTSTDTQYF. The gene calls are TRBV27 and TRBJ2-3; D may be TRBD2 (5 bases). Trimming took off 3 bases at V and 0 bases at J, with 10 bases between the two ends. The CDR3 is 15 amino acids. Germline values: CDR1 MNHEY, CDR2 SMNVEV (reference sequence).

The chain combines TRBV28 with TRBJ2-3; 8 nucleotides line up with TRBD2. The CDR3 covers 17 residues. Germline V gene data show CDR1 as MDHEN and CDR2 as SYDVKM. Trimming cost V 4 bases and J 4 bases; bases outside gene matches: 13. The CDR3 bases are TGTGCCAGCAGTTCCCGACGGAGCGGGAGAGTGGCAGATACGCAGTATTTT. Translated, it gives CASSSRRSGRVADTQYF.

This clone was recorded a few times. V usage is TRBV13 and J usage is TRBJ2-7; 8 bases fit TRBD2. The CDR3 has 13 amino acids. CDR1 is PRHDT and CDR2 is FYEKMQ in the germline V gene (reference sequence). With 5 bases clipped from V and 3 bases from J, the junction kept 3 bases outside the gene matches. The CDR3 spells CASSLTSGYEQYF. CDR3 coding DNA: TGTGCCAGCAGCCTTACTAGCGGCTACGAGCAGTACTTC.

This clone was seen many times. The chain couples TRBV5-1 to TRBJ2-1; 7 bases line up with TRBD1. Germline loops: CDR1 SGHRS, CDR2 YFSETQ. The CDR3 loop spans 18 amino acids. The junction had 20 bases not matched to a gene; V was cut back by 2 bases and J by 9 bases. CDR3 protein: CASSFIPRTSTGNGEQFF. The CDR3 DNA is TGCGCCAGCAGCTTTATTCCCAGGACCTCGACAGGGAATGGTGAGCAGTTCTTC.

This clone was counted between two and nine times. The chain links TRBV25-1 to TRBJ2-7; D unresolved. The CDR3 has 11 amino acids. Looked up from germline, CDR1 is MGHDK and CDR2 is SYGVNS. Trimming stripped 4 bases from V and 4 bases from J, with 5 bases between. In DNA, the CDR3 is TGTGCCAGCAGTGTTAAATACGAGCAGTACTTC. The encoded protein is CASSVKYEQYF.

The CDR3 is CASSTGQPGNQPQHF. The CDR3 coding sequence is TGTGCCAGTAGCACGGGACAGCCTGGCAATCAGCCCCAGCATTTT. V and J are TRBV19 and TRBJ1-5; 7 nucleotides align to TRBD1. CDR3 size: 15 residues. With V trimmed by 6 bases and J by 2 bases, 7 bases remained unmatched. The germline gives CDR1 LNHDA, CDR2 SQIVND (reference sequence).

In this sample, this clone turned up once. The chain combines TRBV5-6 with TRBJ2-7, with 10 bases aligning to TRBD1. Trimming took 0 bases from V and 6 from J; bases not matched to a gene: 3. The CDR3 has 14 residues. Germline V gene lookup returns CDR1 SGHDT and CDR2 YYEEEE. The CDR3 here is CASSLGQGASEQYF. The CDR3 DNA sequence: TGTGCCAGCAGCTTGGGACAGGGGGCTTCCGAGCAGTACTTC.

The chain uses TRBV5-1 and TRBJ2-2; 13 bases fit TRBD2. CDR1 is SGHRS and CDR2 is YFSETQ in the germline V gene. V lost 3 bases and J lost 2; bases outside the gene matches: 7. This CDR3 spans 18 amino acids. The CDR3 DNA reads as TGCGCCAGCAGCTGGACTACTAGCGGGGGGGCCAACACCGGGGAGCTGTTTTTT. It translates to CASSWTTSGGANTGELFF.

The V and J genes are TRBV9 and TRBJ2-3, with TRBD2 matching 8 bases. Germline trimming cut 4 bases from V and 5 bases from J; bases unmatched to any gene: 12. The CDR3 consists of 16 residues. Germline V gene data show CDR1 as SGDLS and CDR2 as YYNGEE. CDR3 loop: CASSSTGGTAVDTQYF. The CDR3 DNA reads TGTGCCAGCAGCTCGACGGGGGGGACCGCCGTAGATACGCAGTATTTT.

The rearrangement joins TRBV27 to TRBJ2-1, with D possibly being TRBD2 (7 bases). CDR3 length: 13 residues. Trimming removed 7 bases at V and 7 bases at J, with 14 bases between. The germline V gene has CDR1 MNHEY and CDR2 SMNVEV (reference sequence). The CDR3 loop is CASTTGGRNEQFF. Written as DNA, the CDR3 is TGTGCCAGCACCACCGGGGGGCGAAATGAGCAGTTCTTC.

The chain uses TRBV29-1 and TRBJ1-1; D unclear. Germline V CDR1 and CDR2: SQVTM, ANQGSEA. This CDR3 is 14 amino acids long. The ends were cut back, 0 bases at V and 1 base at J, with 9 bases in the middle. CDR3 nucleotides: TGCAGCGTTGAAGAACGGGTAGGGAACACTGAAGCTTTCTTT. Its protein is CSVEERVGNTEAFF.

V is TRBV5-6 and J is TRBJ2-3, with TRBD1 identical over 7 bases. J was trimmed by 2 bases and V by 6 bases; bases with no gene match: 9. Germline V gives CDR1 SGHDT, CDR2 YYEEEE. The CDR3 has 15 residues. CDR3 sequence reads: CASNRVDRVTDTQYF. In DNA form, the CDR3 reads TGTGCCAGCAACCGAGTTGACAGGGTCACAGATACGCAGTATTTT.

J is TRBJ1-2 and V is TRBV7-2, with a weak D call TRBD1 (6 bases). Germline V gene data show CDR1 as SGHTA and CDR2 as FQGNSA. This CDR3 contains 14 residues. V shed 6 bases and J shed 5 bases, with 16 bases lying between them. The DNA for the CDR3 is TGTGCCAGCAGTCTCACCGCAGGGGAATATGGCTACACCTTC. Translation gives CASSLTAGEYGYTF.

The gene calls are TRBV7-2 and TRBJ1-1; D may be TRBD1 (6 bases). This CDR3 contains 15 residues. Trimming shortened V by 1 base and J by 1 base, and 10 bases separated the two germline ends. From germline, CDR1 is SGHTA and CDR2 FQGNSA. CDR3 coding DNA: TGTGCCAGCAGCTTAGTTAGGGGGAGGAACACTGAAGCTTTCTTT. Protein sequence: CASSLVRGRNTEAFF.

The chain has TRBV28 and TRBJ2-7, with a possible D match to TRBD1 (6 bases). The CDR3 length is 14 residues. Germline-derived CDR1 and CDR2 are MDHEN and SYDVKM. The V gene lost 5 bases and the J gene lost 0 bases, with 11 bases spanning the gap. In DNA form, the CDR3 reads TGTGCCAGCAGTGCCGGGGACATCTCCTACGAGCAGTACTTC. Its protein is CASSAGDISYEQYF.